The entry below describes one TCR beta chain. In this sample, this clone turned up once. This clone's antigen is unknown. Base qualities are missing; no much larger clone stands one base away. TCRbeta CDR3 regions were amplified from genomic DNA using the immunoSEQ Assay, a bias-controlled multiplex PCR. Per the source publication's procedure: Nucleated cell counts per sample were estimated from amplification of reference gene primers within the assay. To quantify the absolute abundance of each unique TCRbeta CDR3 rearrangement, sequence reads were collapsed and filtered. For each sample, productive Simpson clonality was calculated by taking the square root of Simpson's diversity index across productive rearrangements. TCRdb provides this immuneACCESS table in a form limited to in-frame rearrangements. Some clones are lacking; in checked studies, under half of them reflect an unresolved V gene, and why the rest are absent is not known. Clonal size and the V and J genes are those of that table, whereas D and trimming came from the DNA. Counted in this sample were some 180,000 clones; approximately 80% of them appeared once. The biggest ten clones account for roughly 7.2% of the sample.

The data were obtained in a study of blood T cell repertoires in COVID-19 (dated by TCRdb to about 2020). About the study as a whole: The collaborator samples originated in the United States, Italy and Spain and spanned the acute and convalescent phases of COVID-19. The prospective study material was composed of cDNA or gDNA derived from T cells, B-cell-depleted T cells, or PBMCs. The dataset comprised deeply sampled blood TCRbeta repertoires from subjects exposed to, actively infected with, or recovered from COVID-19. HLA class I and class II types, where available, came from metadata supplied by the sample provider rather than from assay-based typing. The samples were drawn from two sources: the first 160 participants of the ongoing ImmuneRACE study, and 1,254 subjects contributed by 6 global collaborators. The repertoires were released in a freely available public database intended as a resource for research on the immune response to SARS-CoV-2. A de-identified subject ID, COVID-19 status, age in years and sex were almost always included in the sample metadata.

Study-wide conclusions, independent of this receptor: The amount of clinical and demographic metadata varied by source and participant and was provided uncurated.

V and J are truncated by 6 bases and 6 bases respectively, leaving an intervening sequence of 26 bases. Taken from cysteine to phenylalanine, the CDR3 has 17 residues. Solely the CDR3 DNA is kept, with 51 bases framed from the first base. Per the germline V gene (reference sequence), MNHEY is the CDR1 and SMNVEV is the CDR2. One collaborating source in Seattle enrolled patients while the patients were actively infected and followed the patients over time throughout the course of disease. Collaborating institutions collected whole blood in K2EDTA tubes following their own protocols. For TCRbeta analysis, collaborators shipped samples as frozen whole blood, isolated PBMCs, or DNA extracted from either of those sample types.

This TCR came from a woman aged 40-49 years with COVID-19, enrolled during active disease. The V gene is TRBV27 and the J gene is TRBJ2-5; a tentative D match to TRBD2 spans 9 bases. Sequenced: peripheral blood. The DNA sequence is given as TGTGCCAGCAGCACCCAGGGGGCGGGGGGGCTGTTACAGACCCAGTACTTC. Its translation reads: CASSTQGAGGLLQTQYF.